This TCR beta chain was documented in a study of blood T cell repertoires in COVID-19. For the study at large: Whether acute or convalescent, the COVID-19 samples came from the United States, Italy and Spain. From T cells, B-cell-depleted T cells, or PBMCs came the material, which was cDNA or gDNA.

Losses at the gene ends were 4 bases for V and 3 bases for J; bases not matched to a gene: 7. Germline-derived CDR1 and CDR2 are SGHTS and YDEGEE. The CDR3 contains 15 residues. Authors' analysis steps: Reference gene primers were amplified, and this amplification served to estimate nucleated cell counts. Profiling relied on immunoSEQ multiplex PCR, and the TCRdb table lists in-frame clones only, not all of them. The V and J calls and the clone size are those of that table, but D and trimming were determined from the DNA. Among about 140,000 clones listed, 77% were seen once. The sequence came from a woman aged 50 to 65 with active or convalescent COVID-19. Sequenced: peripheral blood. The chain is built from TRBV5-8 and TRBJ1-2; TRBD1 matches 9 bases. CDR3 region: CASSPDRGIDYGYTF. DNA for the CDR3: TGTGCCAGCAGCCCGGACAGGGGCATAGACTATGGCTACACCTTC.